This TCR beta chain was documented in a study of T cells in Graves' hyperthyroidism and ophthalmopathy. The wider study: Peripheral blood sampling occurred at initial diagnosis, before any treatment.

This clonotype appeared many times. Its antigen is still unknown. Each patient was aged 18 to 65 and had newly diagnosed hyperthyroidism of under 2 months' duration. It was RNA transcripts that yielded the amplified TCR beta CDR3 regions. The primer set for the first-round RT-PCR of the TCR CDR3 was HTBI. A single record per CDR3 protein comes from TCRdb applying MiXCR to the multiplex PCR reads. Of 360,000 or so distinct CDR3 sequences in the sample, approximately 20% are singletons; the top ten hold around 3.6%. Study results and limitations: Ophthalmopathy and stable hyperthyroidism were separated by a 13 V-J model. Before onset, by a median of approximately 6.8 months, the model predicted ophthalmopathy.

The CDR3 is 16 residues long. CDR1 is KGHSH and CDR2 is LQKENI in the germline V gene. The V and J ends lost 3 bases and 0 bases, in that order; junction bases with no gene match: 8. The clonotype comes from a woman between 18 and 30 years old with Graves' hyperthyroidism. The rearrangement uses TRBV18 and TRBJ2-7, with 7 nucleotides matching TRBD1. The sample taken for sequencing was blood. The CDR3 DNA reads TGTGCCAGCTCACCGACCCGGGACAGAAGCTCCTACGAGCAGTACTTC. Its protein is CASSPTRDRSSYEQYF. The variable domain in full, completed from reference TRBV18 and TRBJ2-7, reads NAGVMQNPRHLVRRRGQEARLRCSPMKGHSHVYWYRQLPEEGLKFMVYLQKENIIDESGMPKERFSAEFPKEGPSILRIQQVVRGDSAAYFCASSPTRDRSSYEQYFGPGTRLTVT.